These T cell receptor beta chains were read from a single sample in a study of tumor and adjacent non-tumor tissue in lung cancer. MiXCR, applied by TCRdb to the multiplex PCR reads, yields one record per CDR3 protein. The sample has about 110,000 distinct CDR3 sequences; about 75% are singletons. The sample comprised lung tumor tissue. The origin of the receptors is a woman aged 55-69 years with non-small cell lung cancer. The CDR3 runs from the conserved cysteine through the conserved F or W. D genes are given only for firm matches. Clone size is not always given. Where it is, it says once, few, many or a class for expanded clones.

J	D	size	V	CDR3	DNA
TRBJ2-1	-	-	TRBV11-3	CANSLGRDEQFF	TGTGCCAACAGCTTAGGTAGGGATGAGCAGTTCTTC
TRBJ1-6	-	-	TRBV11-2	CASGLGPLDSPLHF	TGTGCCAGCGGCTTGGGACCTTTGGATTCACCCCTCCACTTT
TRBJ2-7	TRBD2	-	TRBV11-2	CAGSYGTSGSYKQYF	TGTGCCGGCAGCTACGGGACTAGTGGGAGCTACAAACAGTACTTC
TRBJ2-7	-	-	TRBV29-1	CSVAGSITGSYEHYF	TGCAGCGTCGCGGGTTCGATTACGGGCTCCTACGAGCACTACTTC
TRBJ2-1	-	few	TRBV7-9	CASRGPAAEQFF	TGTGCCAGCAGGGGACCTGCCGCGGAGCAGTTCTTC
TRBJ2-1	-	-	TRBV20-1	CSGMVSTNEQFF	TGCAGTGGTATGGTTAGTACCAATGAGCAGTTCTTC
TRBJ2-3	TRBD1	-	TRBV12-3/TRBV12-4	CASISTGTGTTDTEYF	TGTGCCAGCATTTCAACCGGGACAGGGACGACAGATACGGAGTATTTT
TRBJ2-7	-	-	TRBV28	CASSLAGQRVSYEQYF	TGTGCCAGCAGTTTAGCCGGACAGCGTGTAAGTTACGAGCAGTACTTC
TRBJ2-7	-	-	TRBV11-3	CASSLWQWTPYEQYF	TGTGCCAGCAGCTTGTGGCAGTGGACTCCTTACGAGCAGTACTTC
TRBJ1-2	-	-	TRBV28	CACSSGGLYVYTF	TGTGCCTGCAGTTCGGGGGGGCTTTATGTCTACACCTTC
TRBJ2-1	-	few	TRBV6-1	CASSAAAGHRTGSYNEQFF	TGTGCCAGCAGCGCCGCGGCGGGCCACCGAACCGGCTCCTACAATGAGCAGTTCTTC
TRBJ2-1	-	many	TRBV20-1	CSAGTHNEQFF	TGCAGTGCGGGGACCCACAATGAGCAGTTCTTC
TRBJ1-5	-	-	TRBV11-3	CASSLSETQHF	TGTGCCAGCAGCTTATCGGAGACCCAGCATTTT
TRBJ1-1	-	once	TRBV20-1	CSAPPVMRNTGAFF	TGCAGTGCCCCCCCAGTAATGAGGAACACTGGAGCTTTCTTT
TRBJ2-1	TRBD2	once	TRBV11-3	CAANLELTSGSHNEQFF	TGTGCCGCCAACTTAGAGTTGACTAGCGGGAGCCATAATGAGCAGTTCTTC
TRBJ2-3	-	-	TRBV11-3	CASSPARQGGHTQYF	TGTGCCAGCAGCCCTGCCAGGCAGGGAGGACATACGCAGTATTTT
TRBJ2-1	TRBD2	-	TRBV11-3	CASSLGLIGGSHNEQFF	TGTGCCAGCAGCTTAGGGTTGATTGGCGGGAGTCACAATGAGCAGTTCTTC
TRBJ2-7	-	-	TRBV11-1	CASSFIFRCEQYF	TGTGCCAGCAGCTTCATATTCAGGTGCGAGCAGTACTTC
TRBJ2-7	TRBD1	few	TRBV28	CATGGLLYEQYF	TGTGCTACAGGGGGCCTACTCTACGAGCAGTACTTC
TRBJ2-1	TRBD1	-	TRBV11-2	CASSSRGTGDNEKFF	TGTGCCAGCAGCTCCCGCGGGACAGGGGACAATGAGAAGTTCTTC
TRBJ2-5	TRBD2	once	TRBV29-1	CSVLGGGTQYF	TGCAGCGTACTGGGCGGGGGGACTCAATACTTC
TRBJ2-3	-	many	TRBV29-1	CSVEDRRDTQYF	TGCAGCGTTGAAGATCGGCGCGATACGCAGTATTTT
TRBJ2-5	-	-	TRBV6-2/TRBV6-3	CASKKTAQKETQYF	TGTGCCAGTAAAAAAACTGCCCAAAAAGAGACCCAGTACTTC
TRBJ2-1	TRBD1	-	TRBV28	CASCDAGGNEQFF	TGTGCCAGCTGTGACGCAGGGGGTAATGAGCAGTTCTTC
TRBJ2-7	-	-	TRBV6-6	CASSYQGSYEQYF	TGTGCCAGCAGTTACCAGGGATCCTACGAGCAGTACTTC
TRBJ1-5	-	-	TRBV4-2	CASSQEWGRGYQPQHF	TGTGCCAGCAGCCAGGAGTGGGGAAGGGGGTATCAGCCCCAGCATTTT
TRBJ2-1	-	-	TRBV4-3	CASIHRKYVGRTNNEQFF	TGCGCCAGCATCCATAGAAAGTACGTGGGGCGAACCAACAATGAGCAGTTCTTC
TRBJ1-2	-	few	TRBV7-9	CASSAQGPISGYTF	TGTGCCAGCAGCGCACAGGGCCCCATATCGGGCTACACCTTC
TRBJ1-2	-	-	TRBV6-5	CASRLDGNYGYPF	TGTGCCAGCAGATTGGATGGAAACTATGGCTACCCCTTC
TRBJ2-1	TRBD2	-	TRBV30	CAWSGPAGGRYQFF	TGTGCCTGGAGTGGGCCAGCGGGAGGCCGCTATCAGTTCTTC
TRBJ2-2	-	-	TRBV11-2	CASNIFQAGKLFF	TGTGCCAGCAACATTTTCCAGGCCGGGAAGCTGTTTTTT
TRBJ1-2	-	few	TRBV7-3	CASSFPWTENYGYTF	TGTGCCAGCAGCTTCCCCTGGACAGAAAACTATGGCTACACCTTC
TRBJ1-1	-	-	TRBV30	CAWGMDIEAFF	TGTGCCTGGGGGATGGACATTGAAGCTTTCTTT
TRBJ2-1	-	-	TRBV20-1	CSASWTYHSEQFF	TGCAGTGCCAGTTGGACCTACCACAGTGAGCAGTTCTTC
TRBJ2-5	TRBD2	-	TRBV11-2	CASILVVAGGREETQYF	TGTGCCAGCATCTTAGTAGTGGCGGGGGGGAGGGAAGAGACCCAGTACTTC
TRBJ1-5	-	-	TRBV29-1	CSATDTNSNQPQHF	TGTAGCGCGACGGACACAAATAGCAATCAGCCCCAGCATTTT
TRBJ1-5	-	-	TRBV11-2	CVSNLEGGQPQHF	TGTGTCAGCAACTTGGAGGGAGGCCAGCCCCAGCATTTT
TRBJ1-6	-	few	TRBV9	CASNPTGGNSPLHF	TGTGCCAGCAACCCGACGGGGGGAAATTCACCCCTCCACTTT
TRBJ2-4	-	-	TRBV6-2/TRBV6-3	CVTRKDSRLAKNIQYF	TGTGTCACCCGAAAAGACAGCCGTCTAGCCAAAAACATTCAATACTTC
TRBJ1-5	-	-	TRBV19	CASSISISNSNQPQHF	TGTGCCAGTAGTATTTCCATTTCAAATAGCAATCAGCCCCAGCATTTT
TRBJ2-3	TRBD2	-	TRBV12-3/TRBV12-4	CASSLAGSRDTQYF	TGTGCCAGTAGTTTAGCGGGGTCCAGGGATACGCAGTATTTT
TRBJ1-5	-	-	TRBV29-1	CILAKNSGPNQPQHF	TGCATCCTTGCTAAGAACTCAGGGCCTAATCAGCCCCAGCATTTT
TRBJ2-3	-	many	TRBV12-3/TRBV12-4	CASSLGPGSTDTQYF	TGTGCCAGCAGTCTGGGACCCGGGAGCACAGATACGCAGTATTTT
TRBJ2-3	-	many	TRBV5-6	CASITRDRTDTQYF	TGTGCCAGCATTACCCGAGACAGGACAGATACGCAGTATTTT
TRBJ2-3	TRBD2	-	TRBV5-1	CASREGSGRNSQYF	TGCGCCAGCAGGGAAGGTAGCGGGAGAAATTCGCAGTATTTT
TRBJ2-1	TRBD2	-	TRBV7-2	CASSSGTSGRNEQLF	TGTGCCAGCAGCTCCGGGACTAGCGGCAGGAATGAGCAGTTATTC
TRBJ2-7	-	-	TRBV6-6	CISSTQQGYEQYF	TGTATCAGCAGTACGCAACAGGGCTACGAGCAGTACTTC
TRBJ2-2	TRBD1	-	TRBV6-2/TRBV6-3	CASRSQGANTGELFF	TGTGCCAGCCGATCCCAGGGGGCTAACACCGGGGAGCTGTTTTTT
TRBJ2-1	TRBD2	-	TRBV4-2	CVSSSGTSSYNGQFF	TGTGTCAGCAGCTCCGGGACTAGCTCCTACAATGGGCAGTTCTTC
TRBJ1-2	-	many	TRBV29-1	CRAGMDYGYTF	TGCAGGGCGGGCATGGATTATGGCTACACCTTC
TRBJ2-2	TRBD2	-	TRBV6-2/TRBV6-3	CGSCCSQAGDTGELFF	TGTGGCAGCTGTTGCTCACAAGCGGGAGACACCGGGGAGCTGTTTTTT
TRBJ1-2	-	-	TRBV28	CQPRQERYGYTF	TGCCAGCCAAGGCAGGAACGCTATGGCTACACCTTC
TRBJ1-1	TRBD1	once	TRBV12-3/TRBV12-4	CASSLRLGQGSEAFF	TGTGCCAGCAGTTTAAGGCTGGGACAGGGTAGTGAAGCTTTCTTT
TRBJ1-2	-	medium-sized	TRBV4-3	CASSQDLGVDGYTF	TGCGCCAGCAGCCAAGATCTGGGAGTTGATGGCTACACCTTC
TRBJ1-1	-	-	TRBV11-3	CASSPRDGQLRTETSF	TGTGCCAGTAGCCCCCGGGACGGACAATTGAGAACTGAAACTTCCTTT